The next 18 T cell receptor beta chains were all read from a single sample in a study of shared clonotypes between healthy human individuals. Profiling relied on immunoSEQ multiplex PCR, and the TCRdb table lists in-frame clones only, not all of them. The table has millions of clones, just over 90% seen once. Sequencing was performed on naive CD4+ T cells sorted from blood. Subset in this sample: CD45RA+ positively selected. The receptors here all came from a man aged 18 to 29 in good health.

The chain carries TRBV6-1 and TRBJ2-1, with D perhaps matching TRBD1 (6 bases). Germline values: CDR1 MNHNS, CDR2 SASEGT. Trimming removed 5 bases from V and 4 bases from J, with 15 bases in between. The CDR3 is 15 residues long. CDR3 protein: CASSLEQGQYNEQFF. The CDR3 DNA reads TGTGCCAGCAGTTTAGAACAGGGCCAGTACAATGAGCAGTTCTTC.

The chain couples TRBV1 to TRBJ1-4; no check of the table's D call, TRBD1, against the DNA was made. TRBV1 is reported as a pseudogene. The CDR3 covers 13 residues. This CDR3 reads CTSSPWDSEKLFF. CDR3 in DNA: TGCACCAGCAGCCCGTGGGACAGTGAAAAACTGTTTTTT.

J is TRBJ2-1 and V is TRBV30, with D uncertain. V shed 5 bases and J shed 8 bases, with 13 bases lying between them. Germline V gives CDR1 GTSNPN, CDR2 SVGIG (reference sequence). This CDR3 contains 12 residues. This CDR3 is CAWGSWAHEQFF. The DNA for the CDR3 is TGTGCCTGGGGATCCTGGGCTCATGAGCAGTTCTTC. Looking up the rest from reference TRBV30 and TRBJ2-1 gives the full variable domain: SQTIHQWPATLVQPVGSPLSLECTVEGTSNPNLYWYRQAAGRGLQLLFYSVGIGQISSEVPQNLSASRPQDRQFILSSKKLLLSDSGFYLCAWGSWAHEQFFGPGTRLTVL.

This clone was seen a single time. The chain has TRBV6-1 and TRBJ2-3; no clear D gene. Trimming cost V 4 bases and J 1 base, with 9 bases left between them. The CDR3 is 14 amino acids. CDR1 is MNHNS and CDR2 is SASEGT in the germline V gene. Here the CDR3 DNA reads TGTGCCAGCAGTGGGATCGGCCGCACAGATACGCAGTATTTT. Protein: CASSGIGRTDTQYF.

Notes on this clone: The same CDR3 can be traced to other DNA sequences in this sample. The rearrangement links TRBV11-2 to TRBJ2-7; D is ambiguous. CDR3 length: 14 amino acids. Trimming took off 0 bases at V and 3 bases at J, with 9 bases between the two ends. The germline V gene encodes CDR1 SGHAT and CDR2 FQNNGV. The CDR3 reads CASSLDRTSYEQYF. The DNA for the CDR3 is TGTGCCAGCAGCTTAGATCGAACGAGCTACGAGCAGTACTTC.

This chain joins TRBV7-9 and TRBJ1-5; 9 bases are a match to TRBD1. The CDR3 loop spans 16 amino acids. Germline lookup yields CDR1 SEHNR and CDR2 FQNEAQ (reference sequence). The V segment lost 5 bases and the J segment 0 bases; nucleotides outside the gene matches: 5. The CDR3 reads CASSHTGGDSNQPQHF. Written as DNA, the CDR3 is TGTGCCAGCAGCCACACAGGGGGCGATAGCAATCAGCCCCAGCATTTT.

The chain employs TRBV7-8 and TRBJ2-5, with 7 bases that match TRBD2. This CDR3 spans 13 amino acids. The germline V gene has CDR1 SGHVS and CDR2 FQNEAQ. Losses at the gene ends were 6 bases for V and 2 bases for J; bases not matched to a gene: 3. This CDR3 reads CASSTSVQETQYF. CDR3 bases: TGTGCCAGCAGTACTAGCGTGCAAGAGACCCAGTACTTC.

The chain recombines TRBV7-4 with TRBJ1-4; possibly TRBD1 for D (5 bases). The CDR3 loop spans 11 amino acids. The germline gives CDR1 SGHVT, CDR2 SQSDAQ. Trimming cost V 5 bases and J 11 bases, with 9 bases left between them. The CDR3 DNA follows: TGTGCCAGCAGCCCACAGGAGAAACTGTTTTTT. It translates to CASSPQEKLFF.

About this clone: Other DNA sequences of this sample code for an identical CDR3. This chain connects TRBV7-9 to TRBJ1-3; maybe TRBD1 (5 bases). Germline assignment: CDR1 SEHNR and CDR2 FQNEAQ (reference sequence). The V and J ends lost 5 bases and 0 bases respectively, with 11 bases between them. The CDR3 covers 15 residues. The CDR3 bases are TGTGCCAGCAGCCCACGGGGGGGCTCTGGAAACACCATATATTTT. Its translation is CASSPRGGSGNTIYF.

The rearrangement joins TRBV18 to TRBJ2-2; TRBD1 aligns across 10 bases. Germline values: CDR1 KGHSH, CDR2 LQKENI. J gave up 3 bases and V 4 bases, and 5 bases lay outside the gene matches. The length of the CDR3 is 16 residues. Written as DNA, the CDR3 is TGTGCCAGCTCACGCCGACAGGGGGCGGACACCGGGGAGCTGTTTTTT. Protein product: CASSRRQGADTGELFF.

The chain joins TRBV5-1 to TRBJ2-3; 7 positions match TRBD1. V gave up 4 bases and J gave up 4 bases; unmatched junction bases: 9. Looked up from germline, CDR1 is SGHRS and CDR2 is YFSETQ. The CDR3 is 15 residues long. The CDR3 nucleotides read TGCGCCAGCAGCACCACAGGGGCAGTGCCAGATACGCAGTATTTT. It yields the protein CASSTTGAVPDTQYF.

This rearrangement joins TRBV7-2 to TRBJ2-7; 12 nucleotides align to TRBD2. Per germline, CDR1 SGHTA and CDR2 FQGNSA. The CDR3 is 16 residues long. V shed 5 bases and J 4 bases; nucleotides not matched to a gene: 9. CDR3: CASSILAGGREYEQYF. The CDR3 coding sequence is TGTGCCAGCAGCATACTAGCGGGAGGACGAGAGTACGAGCAGTACTTC.

This chain uses TRBV4-2 with TRBJ2-5; no definite D call. Germline loops: CDR1 LGHNA, CDR2 YNFKEQ. V lost 1 base to trimming and J lost 0 bases, with 9 bases between them. The CDR3 consists of 15 residues. The CDR3 reads CASSQVLSYQETQYF. The CDR3, as DNA: TGTGCCAGCAGCCAAGTTCTATCGTACCAAGAGACCCAGTACTTC.

The count of this clone is one. The chain recombines TRBV7-6 with TRBJ2-2, with D perhaps matching TRBD1 (5 bases). The CDR3 is made up of 15 amino acids. Per the germline V gene, CDR1 is SGHVS and CDR2 is FNYEAQ. Trimming removed 3 bases from V and 5 bases from J, with 13 bases in between. The CDR3 sequence: CASSFRDWGTGELFF. The CDR3 coding sequence is TGTGCCAGCAGCTTCAGGGATTGGGGAACCGGGGAGCTGTTTTTT.

The CDR3 DNA sequence: TGTGCCTGGAGTGCTCATACAGGGACTGGGGAGCTGTTTTTT. Residues: CAWSAHTGTGELFF. This sequence joins TRBV30 and TRBJ2-2; D assignment may be TRBD1 or TRBD2 (6 bases each). This CDR3 region has 14 residues. V was clipped by 1 base and J by 8 bases, with 14 bases between them. CDR1 is GTSNPN and CDR2 is SVGIG in the germline V gene (reference sequence).

As concerns this clone: Within the sample, other DNA sequences also encode this same CDR3. The chain has TRBV28 and TRBJ2-7; D unclear. Trimming removed 4 bases at V and 4 bases at J, with 8 bases between. The CDR3 has 12 residues. Germline-derived CDR1 and CDR2 are MDHEN and SYDVKM. As DNA, the CDR3 is TGTGCCAGCAGTTCGTTAGGTTACGAGCAGTACTTC. Translated: CASSSLGYEQYF. Full variable domain (rest looked up from reference TRBV28 and TRBJ2-7): DVKVTQSSRYLVKRTGEKVFLECVQDMDHENMFWYRQDPGLGLRLIYFSYDVKMKEKGDIPEGYSVSREKKERFSLILESASTNQTSMYLCASSSLGYEQYFGPGTRLTVT.

Comment on this clone: The same CDR3 also results from other DNA sequences found in this sample. J is TRBJ1-1 and V is TRBV7-9; no firm D call. Per germline, CDR1 SEHNR and CDR2 FQNEAQ (reference sequence). Trimming cost V 0 bases and J 8 bases, with 4 bases left between them. This CDR3 is 11 amino acids long. CDR3 sequence (DNA): TGTGCCAGCAGCTTAGCGAGGGAAGCTTTCTTT. Residues: CASSLAREAFF.

The chain links TRBV2 to TRBJ1-5, with a possible D match to TRBD1 (5 bases). Germline V gene lookup returns CDR1 SNHLY and CDR2 FYNNEI. Trimming took 5 bases from V and 0 from J, leaving 11 bases between them. This CDR3 contains 15 residues. The CDR3 is CASSWDRISNQPQHF. Here the CDR3 DNA reads TGTGCCAGCAGTTGGGACCGAATTAGCAATCAGCCCCAGCATTTT.